The 11 T cell receptor beta chains presented below share a single source sample, sequenced in a study of T cell responses to AZD1222 COVID-19 vaccine. Some clones are missing from TCRdb's copy, which holds only in-frame ones; the method was immunoSEQ multiplex PCR. In the table there are some 150,000 clones, about 93% of which are singletons. Here the sequenced sample was peripheral blood, taken on day 0 of AZD1222 vaccination. These receptors all stem from an adult in good health.

Here the CDR3 reads CASSLAENYEQYF. The CDR3, as DNA: TGTGCCAGCAGTTTAGCGGAAAACTACGAGCAGTACTTC. The chain combines TRBV6-5 with TRBJ2-7; TRBD2 might be the D (6 bases). CDR3 length equals 13 residues. Looked up from germline, CDR1 is MNHEY and CDR2 is SVGAGI. V lost 4 bases to trimming and J lost 3 bases, with 10 bases between them.

The chain uses TRBV5-1 and TRBJ2-7; D uncertain. The germline gives CDR1 SGHRS, CDR2 YFSETQ. V was clipped by 0 bases and J by 5 bases, with 6 bases between them. The CDR3 has 12 amino acids. As DNA, the CDR3 is TGCGCCAGCAGCTTGGGGCCCCACGAGCAGTACTTC. Protein product: CASSLGPHEQYF.

The chain links TRBV6-5 to TRBJ2-7; TRBD2 agrees at 12 bases. The CDR3 has 15 residues. V was clipped by 10 bases and J by 3 bases; unmatched bases: 10. From germline, CDR1 is MNHEY and CDR2 SVGAGI. The DNA of the CDR3 is TGTGCCACCGCTAGCGGGAGGGCCCTTTTCTACGAGCAGTACTTC. It yields the protein CATASGRALFYEQYF.

This chain joins TRBV28 and TRBJ2-1; TRBD2 matches 13 bases. This CDR3 region has 14 residues. The junction had 10 bases not matched to a gene; V was cut back by 5 bases and J by 15 bases. Germline loops: CDR1 MDHEN, CDR2 SYDVKM. The CDR3 region has the DNA TGTGCCAGCAGTAAAGGACTAGCGGGAGAAATTTTGTTCTTC. Translating it yields CASSKGLAGEILFF.

The genes are TRBV7-2 and TRBJ2-2; maybe TRBD2 (6 bases). The CDR3 extends over 17 amino acids. Germline V gene lookup returns CDR1 SGHTA and CDR2 FQGNSA. Trimming left V 1 base short and J 0 bases short, with 12 bases between. The chain's CDR3 is CASSLGTTTSNTGELFF. Written as DNA, the CDR3 is TGTGCCAGCAGCTTAGGGACTACAACCTCGAACACCGGGGAGCTGTTTTTT.

J is TRBJ1-6 and V is TRBV9, with TRBD1 as a possible D gene (5 bases). With 2 bases removed from V and 9 bases from J, the gap between germline ends came to 9 bases. Germline V CDR1 and CDR2: SGDLS, YYNGEE. The CDR3 has 13 amino acids. CDR3 DNA sequence: TGTGCCAGCAGCGTTCAGGGAGGTTCACCCCTCCACTTT. Its protein is CASSVQGGSPLHF.

The V and J genes are TRBV5-1 and TRBJ2-2, with D tentatively TRBD1 (6 bases). The CDR3 consists of 15 residues. Germline V gives CDR1 SGHRS, CDR2 YFSETQ. Trimming left V 0 bases short and J 0 bases short, with 6 bases between. The CDR3 loop is CASSLAGANTGELFF. Here the CDR3 DNA reads TGCGCCAGCAGCTTGGCAGGGGCGAACACCGGGGAGCTGTTTTTT.

V is TRBV10-2 and J is TRBJ2-7, with no clear D. Germline values: CDR1 WSHSY, CDR2 SAAADI. The germline V and J ends were trimmed by 0 bases and 0 bases, with 3 bases remaining between them. The CDR3 sequence is 13 residues long. The CDR3 nucleotides are TGCGCCAGCAGTGAGTCTAGCTCCTACGAGCAGTACTTC. Its translation: CASSESSSYEQYF.

The V call is TRBV5-1, the J call TRBJ1-1, with TRBD1 matching over 8 bases. This CDR3 has 13 residues. Germline-derived CDR1 and CDR2 are SGHRS and YFSETQ. V gave up 2 bases and J gave up 8 bases; unmatched junction bases: 5. CDR3 region: CASSFLGDREAFF. CDR3 nucleotides: TGCGCCAGCAGCTTCTTGGGGGACAGGGAAGCTTTCTTT.

The CDR3 is CASTSIGLQPQHF. The DNA for the CDR3 is TGTGCCAGCACAAGTATCGGGCTTCAGCCCCAGCATTTT. This chain links TRBV7-2 with TRBJ1-5; the D is unclear. V was trimmed by 7 bases and J by 6 bases, leaving 13 bases between them. Germline V lookup: CDR1 SGHTA, CDR2 FQGNSA. CDR3 length equals 13 residues.

The chain couples TRBV5-1 to TRBJ2-7, with TRBD1 as a possible D gene (5 bases). Trimming took 0 bases from V and 5 from J, leaving 9 bases between them. There are 13 residues in the CDR3. CDR1 and CDR2 (germline): SGHRS, YFSETQ. The CDR3 DNA reads TGCGCCAGCAGCTTGGGTGGGGCCAACGAGCAGTACTTC. Its protein is CASSLGGANEQYF.